The clone carrying this T cell receptor beta chain was picked up a small number of times. Its antigen is undetermined. The rectum was sampled with one to two pinch biopsies at colonoscopy. The diagnostic colonoscopy in ulcerative colitis patients preceded any immunosuppressive treatment. Generated by immunoSEQ multiplex PCR, the TCRdb table keeps only in-frame clones and is missing some. This sample has approximately 40,000 clones, with over 70% found just once. Germline CDR1 reads SGHRS; CDR2 reads YFSETQ. The CDR3 extends over 13 amino acids. V shed 7 bases and J shed 1 base, with 10 bases lying between them. This record belongs to a study of pediatric ulcerative colitis. Overall study findings and caveats: Rectal pinch biopsies may have included blood-derived T cells, especially in patients with overt colitis.

V is TRBV5-1 and J is TRBJ2-3; D not resolved. The material sequenced was gut tissue. The origin of this receptor is a boy aged 5-17 years with severe ulcerative colitis. The CDR3 sequence: CASGVWGTDTQYF. The CDR3 nucleotides read TGCGCCAGCGGTGTGTGGGGCACAGATACGCAGTATTTT.